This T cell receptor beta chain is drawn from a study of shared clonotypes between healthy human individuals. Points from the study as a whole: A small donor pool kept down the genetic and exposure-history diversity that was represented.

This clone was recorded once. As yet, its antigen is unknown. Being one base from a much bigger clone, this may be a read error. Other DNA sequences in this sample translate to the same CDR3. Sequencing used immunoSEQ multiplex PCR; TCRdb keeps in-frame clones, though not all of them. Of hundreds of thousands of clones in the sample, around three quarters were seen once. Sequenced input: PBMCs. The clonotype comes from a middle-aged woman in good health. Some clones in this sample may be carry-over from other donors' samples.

CDR3 in amino acids: CASSDGQHTEAFF. The CDR3 bases are TGCGCAAGCAGTGATGGACAGCACACTGAAGCTTTCTTT. The V gene is TRBV10-2, the J gene TRBJ1-1; D is possibly TRBD1 (6 bases). This CDR3 region has 13 residues. From germline, CDR1 is WSHSY and CDR2 SAAADI.